This TCR beta chain is drawn from a study of T cell responses to AZD1222 COVID-19 vaccine. A word on this clone: No antigen is known for it.

Study conclusions and caveats: Spike-specific TCR breadth and depth rose after two AZD1222 doses. Regions 160-218 and 743-854 dominated among vaccine-associated CD4 TCRs spanning spike.

The method was immunoSEQ multiplex PCR; TCRdb's version includes in-frame clones alone and lacks a portion of them. This sample has over 100,000 clones, with 87% found just once. Germline lookup yields CDR1 SGHKS and CDR2 YYEKEE (reference sequence). This CDR3 has 13 residues. V was shortened by 2 bases and J by 10 bases, with 13 bases between the two germline ends. This sequence was found in an adult in good health. Sequencing was performed on peripheral blood, taken on day 0 of AZD1222 vaccination. The chain couples TRBV5-5 to TRBJ2-1; TRBD2 is a possible D gene (5 bases). This chain's CDR3 is CASSFLPSGEQFF. In DNA form, the CDR3 reads TGTGCCAGCAGCTTTCTTCCGTCGGGAGAGCAGTTCTTC.